These T cell receptor beta chains were read from a single sample in a study of T cells in Graves' hyperthyroidism and ophthalmopathy. TCRdb analysed the multiplex PCR reads with MiXCR anew, one entry per CDR3 protein. The sample holds hundreds of thousands of distinct CDR3 sequences; approximately 15% are singletons and the top ten take under 3.5%. The sequencing input was blood. All receptors derive from a woman in her 40s with Graves' ophthalmopathy. The CDR3 runs from the conserved cysteine through the conserved F or W. Fields, in order: clone size, D gene, J gene, V gene, CDR3 protein, CDR3 DNA. The D gene is left open where the match is weak. Only some rows state a clone size, as once, few, many or a class for expanded clones.

many,-,TRBJ1-1,TRBV5-1,CGSSLSGGGLPNTEAFF,TGCGGCAGCAGCTTGTCCGGGGGAGGATTACCGAACACTGAAGCTTTCTTT
-,-,TRBJ2-5,TRBV7-9,CASRRNQGGLGETQYF,TGTGCCAGCAGACGTAACCAGGGGGGCCTTGGGGAGACCCAGTACTTC
-,-,TRBJ2-3,TRBV20-1,CSAGGRGGDTQYF,TGCAGTGCTGGCGGCAGGGGGGGTGATACGCAGTATTTT
-,TRBD2,TRBJ2-1,TRBV20-1,CSADSGGAYNEQFF,TGCAGTGCTGATAGCGGGGGGGCCTACAATGAGCAGTTCTTC
-,TRBD1,TRBJ1-5,TRBV28,CASRPNRGQPQHF,TGTGCCAGCCGCCCGAACAGGGGGCAGCCCCAGCATTTT
many,-,TRBJ2-3,TRBV6-1,CASSEWPDGDTQYF,TGTGCCAGCAGTGAGTGGCCGGATGGAGATACGCAGTATTTT
many,TRBD2,TRBJ2-5,TRBV7-2,CASSLSRGGETQYF,TGTGCCAGCAGCTTATCGAGGGGAGGGGAGACCCAGTACTTC
many,-,TRBJ1-2,TRBV30,CAWTVLGGSGYTF,TGTGCCTGGACCGTCCTCGGGGGGTCTGGCTACACCTTC
many,-,TRBJ2-1,TRBV3-1,CASSQDGPGVQFF,TGTGCCAGCAGCCAAGATGGGCCAGGTGTGCAGTTCTTC
many,-,TRBJ2-7,TRBV7-2,CASSKGPGSYEQYF,TGTGCCAGCAGCAAGGGTCCAGGGTCCTACGAGCAGTACTTC
many,-,TRBJ1-1,TRBV2,CASSPSNLGTGAFF,TGTGCCAGCAGTCCCTCCAACCTCGGGACCGGTGCTTTCTTT
many,TRBD1,TRBJ1-5,TRBV2,CASSASRGQGGPQHF,TGTGCCAGCAGTGCCAGCAGGGGGCAAGGAGGGCCCCAGCATTTT